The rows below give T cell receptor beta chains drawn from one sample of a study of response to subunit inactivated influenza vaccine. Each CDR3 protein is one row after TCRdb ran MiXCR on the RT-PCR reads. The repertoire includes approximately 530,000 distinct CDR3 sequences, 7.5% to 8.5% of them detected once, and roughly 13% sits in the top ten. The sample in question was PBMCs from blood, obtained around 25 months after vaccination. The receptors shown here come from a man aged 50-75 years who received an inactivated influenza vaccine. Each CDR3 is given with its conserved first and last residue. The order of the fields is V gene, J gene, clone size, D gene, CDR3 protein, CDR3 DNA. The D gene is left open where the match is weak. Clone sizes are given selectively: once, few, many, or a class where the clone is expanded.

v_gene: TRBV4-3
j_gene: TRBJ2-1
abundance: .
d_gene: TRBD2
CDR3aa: CASSQDEGGRNEQFF
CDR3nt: TGCGCCAGCAGCCAAGATGAGGGCGGGAGAAATGAGCAGTTCTTC

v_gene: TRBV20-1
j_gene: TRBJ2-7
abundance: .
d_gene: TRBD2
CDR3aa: CSARATSGRYEQYF
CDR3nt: TGCAGTGCTAGGGCGACTAGCGGCCGCTACGAGCAGTACTTC

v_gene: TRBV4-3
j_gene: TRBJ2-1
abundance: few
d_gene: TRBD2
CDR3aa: CASSSVAGMYNEQFF
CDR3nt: TGCGCCAGCAGCTCAGTAGCGGGGATGTACAATGAGCAGTTCTTC

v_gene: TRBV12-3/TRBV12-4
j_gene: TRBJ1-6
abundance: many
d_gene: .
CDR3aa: CASSLNRNSPLHF
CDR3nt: TGTGCCAGCAGTTTAAACAGAAATTCACCCCTCCACTTT

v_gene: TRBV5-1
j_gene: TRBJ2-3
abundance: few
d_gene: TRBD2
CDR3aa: CASSLALAGGRTDTQYF
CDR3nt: TGCGCCAGCAGCTTGGCCCTAGCGGGAGGGCGCACAGATACGCAGTATTTT

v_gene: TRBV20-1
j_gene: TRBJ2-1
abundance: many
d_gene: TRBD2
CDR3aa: CSAGRLAGHNEQFF
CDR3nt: TGCAGTGCTGGTAGACTAGCGGGCCACAATGAGCAGTTCTTC

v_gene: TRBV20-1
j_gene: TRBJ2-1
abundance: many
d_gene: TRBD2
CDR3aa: CSARTPRRSGGSNEQFF
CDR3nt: TGCAGTGCTAGGACCCCCCGTAGAAGCGGGGGAAGCAATGAGCAGTTCTTC

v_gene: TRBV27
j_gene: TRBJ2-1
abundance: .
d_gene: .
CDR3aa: CASSLLSSVSSYNEQFF
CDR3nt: TGTGCCAGCAGTTTATTGTCTAGCGTGAGCTCCTACAATGAGCAGTTCTTC

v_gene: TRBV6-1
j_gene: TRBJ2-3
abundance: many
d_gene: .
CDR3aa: CASTQISTDTQYF
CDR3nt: TGTGCCAGCACGCAGATCAGCACAGATACGCAGTATTTT

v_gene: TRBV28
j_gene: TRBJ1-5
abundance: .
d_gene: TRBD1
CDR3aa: CASTLTGLAKQPQHF
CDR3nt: TGTGCCAGCACCCTGACAGGGCTGGCAAAACAGCCCCAGCATTTT